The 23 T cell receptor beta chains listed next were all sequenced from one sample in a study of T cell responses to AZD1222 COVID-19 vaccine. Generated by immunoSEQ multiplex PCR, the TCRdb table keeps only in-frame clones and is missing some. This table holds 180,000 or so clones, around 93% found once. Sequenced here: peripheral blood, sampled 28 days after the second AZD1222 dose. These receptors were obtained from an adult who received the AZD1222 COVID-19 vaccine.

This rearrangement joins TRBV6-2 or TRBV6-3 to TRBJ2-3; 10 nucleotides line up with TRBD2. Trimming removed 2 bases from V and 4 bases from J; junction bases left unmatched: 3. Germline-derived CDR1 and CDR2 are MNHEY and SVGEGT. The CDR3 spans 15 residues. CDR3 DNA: TGTGCCAGCAGTTACCAGCGGGGGGGCCCAGATACGCAGTATTTT. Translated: CASSYQRGGPDTQYF.

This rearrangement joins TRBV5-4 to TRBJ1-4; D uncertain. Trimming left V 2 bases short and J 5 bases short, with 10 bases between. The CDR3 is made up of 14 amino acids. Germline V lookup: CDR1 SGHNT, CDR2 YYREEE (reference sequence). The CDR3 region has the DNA TGTGCCAGCAGCTTAGGGCCGGGGAATGAAAAACTGTTTTTT. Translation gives CASSLGPGNEKLFF.

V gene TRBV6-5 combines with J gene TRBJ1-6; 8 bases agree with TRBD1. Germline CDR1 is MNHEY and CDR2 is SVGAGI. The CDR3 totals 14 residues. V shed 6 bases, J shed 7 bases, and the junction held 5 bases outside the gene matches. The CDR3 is CASRSGGPNSPLHF. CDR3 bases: TGTGCCAGCAGGTCAGGGGGCCCCAATTCACCCCTCCACTTT.

DNA for the CDR3: TGTGCCAGCAGCTCAACAGTGAGCTCCTACGAGCAGTACTTC. As protein: CASSSTVSSYEQYF. The V gene is TRBV13, the J gene TRBJ2-7; no clear D gene. This CDR3 comprises 14 residues. Deletions cut 4 bases from V and 0 bases from J, with 10 bases between. Germline V lookup: CDR1 PRHDT, CDR2 FYEKMQ (reference sequence).

The CDR3 DNA is TGTGCCAGCGCAGGTCTCCACGAGCAGTACTTC. It translates to CASAGLHEQYF. The chain has TRBV6-5 and TRBJ2-7; no clear D. CDR3 length equals 11 residues. The V end lost 8 bases, the J end lost 5 bases, and 10 bases lay between the germline ends. CDR1 MNHEY and CDR2 SVGAGI come from the germline V gene.

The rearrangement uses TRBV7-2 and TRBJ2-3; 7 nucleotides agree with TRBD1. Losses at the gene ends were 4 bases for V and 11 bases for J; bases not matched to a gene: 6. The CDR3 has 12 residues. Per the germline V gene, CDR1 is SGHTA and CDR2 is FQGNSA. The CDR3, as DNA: TGTGCCAGCAGCTCCTGGGACAGCCTGCAGTATTTT. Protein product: CASSSWDSLQYF. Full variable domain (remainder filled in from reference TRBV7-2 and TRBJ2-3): GAGVSQSPSNKVTEKGKDVELRCDPISGHTALYWYRQSLGQGLEFLIYFQGNSAPDKSGLPSDRFSAERTGGSVSTLTIQRTQQEDSAVYLCASSSWDSLQYFGPGTRLTVL.

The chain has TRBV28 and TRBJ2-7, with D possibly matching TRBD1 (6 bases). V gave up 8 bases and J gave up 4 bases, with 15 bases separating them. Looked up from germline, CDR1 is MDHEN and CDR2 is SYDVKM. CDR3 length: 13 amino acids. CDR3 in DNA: TGTGCCAGCGGAACGACAGGTCGGTACGAGCAGTACTTC. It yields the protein CASGTTGRYEQYF.

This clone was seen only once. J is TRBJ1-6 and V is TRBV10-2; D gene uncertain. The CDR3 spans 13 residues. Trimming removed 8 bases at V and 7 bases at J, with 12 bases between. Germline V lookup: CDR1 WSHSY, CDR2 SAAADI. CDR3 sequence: CASGVFGNSPLHF. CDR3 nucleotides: TGCGCCAGCGGGGTTTTCGGGAATTCACCCCTCCACTTT.

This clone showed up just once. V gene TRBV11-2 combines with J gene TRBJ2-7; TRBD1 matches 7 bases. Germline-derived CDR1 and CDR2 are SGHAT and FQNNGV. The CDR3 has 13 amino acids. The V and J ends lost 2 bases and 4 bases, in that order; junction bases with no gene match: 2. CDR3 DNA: TGTGCCAGCAGCTTAAACAGGGGTTACGAGCAGTACTTC. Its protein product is CASSLNRGYEQYF. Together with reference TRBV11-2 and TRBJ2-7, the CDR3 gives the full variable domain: EAGVAQSPRYKIIEKRQSVAFWCNPISGHATLYWYQQILGQGPKLLIQFQNNGVVDDSQLPKDRFSAERLKGVDSTLKIQPAKLEDSAVYLCASSLNRGYEQYFGPGTRLTVT.

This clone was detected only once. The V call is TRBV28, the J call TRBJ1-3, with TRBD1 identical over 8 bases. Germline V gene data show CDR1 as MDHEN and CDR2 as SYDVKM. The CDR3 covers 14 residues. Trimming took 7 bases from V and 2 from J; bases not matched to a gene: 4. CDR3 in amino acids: CASKTGVPGNTIYF. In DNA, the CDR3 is TGTGCCAGCAAGACAGGGGTCCCTGGAAACACCATATATTTT.

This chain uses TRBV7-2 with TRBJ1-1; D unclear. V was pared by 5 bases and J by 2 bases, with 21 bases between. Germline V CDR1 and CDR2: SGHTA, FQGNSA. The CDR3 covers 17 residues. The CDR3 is CASSTTILGYPNTEAFF. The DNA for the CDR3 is TGTGCCAGCAGCACTACAATCCTAGGGTACCCTAACACTGAAGCTTTCTTT.

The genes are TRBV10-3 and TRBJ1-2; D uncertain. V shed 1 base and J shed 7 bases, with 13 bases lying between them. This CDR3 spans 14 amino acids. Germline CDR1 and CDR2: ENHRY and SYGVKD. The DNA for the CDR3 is TGTGCCATCAGTGAGTTAGGGCAGGAGAGTGGCTACACCTTC. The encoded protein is CAISELGQESGYTF.

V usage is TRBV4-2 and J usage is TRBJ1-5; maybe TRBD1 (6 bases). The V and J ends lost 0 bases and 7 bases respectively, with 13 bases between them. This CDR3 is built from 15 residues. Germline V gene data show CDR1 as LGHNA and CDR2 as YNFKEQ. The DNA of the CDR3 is TGTGCCAGCAGCCAAGACGCACAGGGTGGCCAGCCCCAGCATTTT. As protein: CASSQDAQGGQPQHF.

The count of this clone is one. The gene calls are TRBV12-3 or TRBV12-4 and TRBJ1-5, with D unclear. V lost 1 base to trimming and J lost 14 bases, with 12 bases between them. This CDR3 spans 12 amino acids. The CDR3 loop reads CASSLDPGRKHF. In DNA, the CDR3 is TGTGCCAGCAGTTTAGACCCCGGCAGAAAGCATTTT.

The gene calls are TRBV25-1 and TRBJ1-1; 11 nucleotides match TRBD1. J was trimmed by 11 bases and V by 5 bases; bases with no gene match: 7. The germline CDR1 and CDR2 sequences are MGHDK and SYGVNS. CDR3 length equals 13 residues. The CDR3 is CASSWSGQGAAFF. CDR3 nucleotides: TGTGCCAGCAGTTGGAGCGGACAGGGGGCGGCTTTCTTT.

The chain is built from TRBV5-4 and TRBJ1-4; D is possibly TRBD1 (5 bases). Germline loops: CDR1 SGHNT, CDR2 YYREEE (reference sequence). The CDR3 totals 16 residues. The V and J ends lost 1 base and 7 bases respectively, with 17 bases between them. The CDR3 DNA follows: TGTGCCAGCAGCTTGTGGGGCGGGGAGCGTGTTGAAAAACTGTTTTTT. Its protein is CASSLWGGERVEKLFF.

The CDR3 coding sequence is TGTGCCAGCAGTGGGCAGGATCTCAATCAGCCCCAGCATTTT. Its protein is CASSGQDLNQPQHF. The chain couples TRBV25-1 to TRBJ1-5; D is uncertain. Germline CDR1 MGHDK, CDR2 SYGVNS. The CDR3 runs 14 residues. The germline V and J ends were trimmed by 4 bases and 3 bases, with 10 bases remaining between them.

CDR3 in amino acids: CASSLLGRSSTDTQYF. CDR3 nucleotide sequence: TGCGCCAGCAGCTTGCTTGGCAGGTCCAGCACAGATACGCAGTATTTT. V usage is TRBV5-1 and J usage is TRBJ2-3; no firm D call. Germline-derived CDR1 and CDR2 are SGHRS and YFSETQ. Trimming pared 1 base from V and 0 bases from J, leaving 12 bases between. The CDR3 length is 16 residues.

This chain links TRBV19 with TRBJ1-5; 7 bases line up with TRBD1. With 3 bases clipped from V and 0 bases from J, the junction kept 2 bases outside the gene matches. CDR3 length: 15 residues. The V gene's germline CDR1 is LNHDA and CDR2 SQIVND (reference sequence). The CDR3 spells CASSMGQTSNQPQHF. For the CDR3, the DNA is TGTGCCAGTAGTATGGGACAGACTAGCAATCAGCCCCAGCATTTT.

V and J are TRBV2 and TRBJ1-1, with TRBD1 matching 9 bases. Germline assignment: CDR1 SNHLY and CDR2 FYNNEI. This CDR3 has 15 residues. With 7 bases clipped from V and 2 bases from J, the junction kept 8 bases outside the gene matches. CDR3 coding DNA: TGTGCCAGCATTTCGGACAGGGGCGTAAACACTGAAGCTTTCTTT. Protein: CASISDRGVNTEAFF.

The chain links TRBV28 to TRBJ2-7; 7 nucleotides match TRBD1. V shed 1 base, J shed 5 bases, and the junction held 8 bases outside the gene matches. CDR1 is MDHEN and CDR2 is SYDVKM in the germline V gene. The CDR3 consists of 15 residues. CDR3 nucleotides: TGTGCCAGCAGTTTATATCCCGACAGGGTTGACGAGCAGTACTTC. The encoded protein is CASSLYPDRVDEQYF. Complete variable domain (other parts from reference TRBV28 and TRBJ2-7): DVKVTQSSRYLVKRTGEKVFLECVQDMDHENMFWYRQDPGLGLRLIYFSYDVKMKEKGDIPEGYSVSREKKERFSLILESASTNQTSMYLCASSLYPDRVDEQYFGPGTRLTVT.

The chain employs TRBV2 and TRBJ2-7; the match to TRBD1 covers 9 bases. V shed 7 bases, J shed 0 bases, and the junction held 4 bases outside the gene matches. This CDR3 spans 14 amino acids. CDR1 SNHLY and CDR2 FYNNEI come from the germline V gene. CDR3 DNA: TGTGCCAGCACCCTGACAGGGGGCTCCTACGAGCAGTACTTC. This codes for CASTLTGGSYEQYF.

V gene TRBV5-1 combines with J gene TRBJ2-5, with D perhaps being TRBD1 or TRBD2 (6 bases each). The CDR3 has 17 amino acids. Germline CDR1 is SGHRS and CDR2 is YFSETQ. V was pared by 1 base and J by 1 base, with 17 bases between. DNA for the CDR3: TGCGCCAGCAGCTTGTTCGGGGGCGGGGCCCTCCAAGAGACCCAGTACTTC. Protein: CASSLFGGGALQETQYF.